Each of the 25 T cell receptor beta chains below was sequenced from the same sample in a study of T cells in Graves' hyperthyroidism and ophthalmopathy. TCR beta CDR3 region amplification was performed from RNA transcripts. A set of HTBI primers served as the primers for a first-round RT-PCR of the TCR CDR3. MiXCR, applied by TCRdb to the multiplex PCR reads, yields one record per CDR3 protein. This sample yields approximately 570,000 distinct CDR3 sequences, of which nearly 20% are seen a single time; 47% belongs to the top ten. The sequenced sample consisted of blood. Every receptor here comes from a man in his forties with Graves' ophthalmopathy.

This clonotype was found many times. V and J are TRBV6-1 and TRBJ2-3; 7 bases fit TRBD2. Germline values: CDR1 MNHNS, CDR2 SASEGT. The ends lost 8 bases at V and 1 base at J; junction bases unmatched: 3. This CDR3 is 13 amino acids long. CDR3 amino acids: CASGSGGTDTQYF. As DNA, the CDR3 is TGTGCCAGCGGAAGCGGGGGCACAGATACGCAGTATTTT.

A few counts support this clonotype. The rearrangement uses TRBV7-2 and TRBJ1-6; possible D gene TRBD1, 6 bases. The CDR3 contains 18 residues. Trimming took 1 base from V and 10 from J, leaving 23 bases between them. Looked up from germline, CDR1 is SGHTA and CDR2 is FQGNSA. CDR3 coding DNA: TGTGCCAGCAGCTTAGGTCCGGCCTCCGGGGGGCGAGTCTCACCCCTCCACTTT. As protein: CASSLGPASGGRVSPLHF.

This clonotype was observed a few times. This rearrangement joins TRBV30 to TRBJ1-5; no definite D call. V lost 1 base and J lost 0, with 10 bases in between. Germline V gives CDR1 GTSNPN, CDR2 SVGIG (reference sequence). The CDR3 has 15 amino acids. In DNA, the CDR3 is TGTGCCTGGAGTGGACAAGGTTATAGCAATCAGCCCCAGCATTTT. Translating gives CAWSGQGYSNQPQHF.

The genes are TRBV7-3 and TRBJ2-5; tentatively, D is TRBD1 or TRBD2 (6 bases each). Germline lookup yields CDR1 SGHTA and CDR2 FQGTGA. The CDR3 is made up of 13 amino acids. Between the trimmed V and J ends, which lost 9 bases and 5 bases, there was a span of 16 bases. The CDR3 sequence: CASGWGAGETQYF. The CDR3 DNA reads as TGTGCCAGTGGGTGGGGGGCGGGGGAGACCCAGTACTTC.

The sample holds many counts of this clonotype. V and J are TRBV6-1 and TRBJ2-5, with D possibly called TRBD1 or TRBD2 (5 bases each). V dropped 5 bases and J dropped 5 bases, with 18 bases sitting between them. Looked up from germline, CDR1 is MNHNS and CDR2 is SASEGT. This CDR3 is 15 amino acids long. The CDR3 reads CASSLQGSRGETQYF. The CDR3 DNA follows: TGTGCCAGCAGTTTGCAGGGATCCCGAGGGGAGACCCAGTACTTC.

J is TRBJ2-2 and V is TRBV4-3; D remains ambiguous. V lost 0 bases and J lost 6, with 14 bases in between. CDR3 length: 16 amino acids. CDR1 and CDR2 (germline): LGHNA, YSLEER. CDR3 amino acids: CASSQEQGPWAGELFF. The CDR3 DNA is TGCGCCAGCAGCCAAGAACAAGGGCCGTGGGCCGGGGAGCTGTTTTTT.

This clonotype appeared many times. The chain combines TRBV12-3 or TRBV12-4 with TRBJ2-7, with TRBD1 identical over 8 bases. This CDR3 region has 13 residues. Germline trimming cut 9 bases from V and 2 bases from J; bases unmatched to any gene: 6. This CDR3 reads CASSGQVAYEQYF. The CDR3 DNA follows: TGTGCCAGTTCGGGACAGGTAGCCTACGAGCAGTACTTC.

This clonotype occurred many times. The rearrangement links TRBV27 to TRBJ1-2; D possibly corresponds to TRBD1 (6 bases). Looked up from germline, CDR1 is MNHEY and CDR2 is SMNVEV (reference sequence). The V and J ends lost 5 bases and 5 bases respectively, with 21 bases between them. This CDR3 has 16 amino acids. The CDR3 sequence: CASSMKGGGTVYGYTF. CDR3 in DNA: TGTGCCAGCAGTATGAAGGGAGGGGGAACAGTTTATGGCTACACCTTC.

CDR3 in DNA: TGTGCCAGCAGGGCTATGAACACTGAAGCTTTCTTT. This encodes CASRAMNTEAFF. The V gene is TRBV28, the J gene TRBJ1-1; D not resolved. The CDR3 is 12 residues long. V lost 6 bases and J lost 0, with 5 bases in between. Germline lookup yields CDR1 MDHEN and CDR2 SYDVKM. The whole variable domain, remainder taken from reference TRBV28 and TRBJ1-1, is DVKVTQSSRYLVKRTGEKVFLECVQDMDHENMFWYRQDPGLGLRLIYFSYDVKMKEKGDIPEGYSVSREKKERFSLILESASTNQTSMYLCASRAMNTEAFFGQGTRLTVV.

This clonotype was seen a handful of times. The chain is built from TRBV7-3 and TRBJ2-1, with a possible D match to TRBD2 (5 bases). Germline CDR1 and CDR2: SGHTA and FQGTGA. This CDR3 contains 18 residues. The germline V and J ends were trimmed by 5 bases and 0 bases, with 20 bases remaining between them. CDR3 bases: TGTGCCAGCAGCCAAAGGATAGGTGGGAGATACTCCTACAATGAGCAGTTCTTC. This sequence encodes CASSQRIGGRYSYNEQFF.

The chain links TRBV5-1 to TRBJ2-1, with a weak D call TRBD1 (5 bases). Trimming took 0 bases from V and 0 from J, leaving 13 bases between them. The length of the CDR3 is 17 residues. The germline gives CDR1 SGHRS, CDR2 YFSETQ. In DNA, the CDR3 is TGCGCCAGCAGCTTGGAGCCGACAGCCCACTCCTACAATGAGCAGTTCTTC. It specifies CASSLEPTAHSYNEQFF.

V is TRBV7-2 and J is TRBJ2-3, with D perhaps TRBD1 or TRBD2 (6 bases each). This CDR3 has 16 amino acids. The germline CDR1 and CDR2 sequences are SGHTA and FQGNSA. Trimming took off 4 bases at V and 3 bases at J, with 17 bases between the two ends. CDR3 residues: CASSSQPPGATDTQYF. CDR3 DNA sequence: TGTGCCAGCAGCTCCCAGCCTCCGGGGGCGACAGATACGCAGTATTTT.

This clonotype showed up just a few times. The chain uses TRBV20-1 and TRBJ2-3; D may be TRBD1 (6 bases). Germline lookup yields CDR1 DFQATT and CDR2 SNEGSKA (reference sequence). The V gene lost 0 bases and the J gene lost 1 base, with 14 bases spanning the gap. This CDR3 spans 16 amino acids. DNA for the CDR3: TGCAGTGCTAGAGACCCTGGGGGCCAGCGCACAGATACGCAGTATTTT. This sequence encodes CSARDPGGQRTDTQYF.

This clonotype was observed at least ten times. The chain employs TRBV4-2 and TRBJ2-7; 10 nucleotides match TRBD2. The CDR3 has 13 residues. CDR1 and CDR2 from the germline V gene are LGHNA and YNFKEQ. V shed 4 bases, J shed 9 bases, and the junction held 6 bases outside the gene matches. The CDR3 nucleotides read TGTGCCAGCAGCCCGGGGACTAGCGTACCGCAGTACTTC. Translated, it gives CASSPGTSVPQYF.

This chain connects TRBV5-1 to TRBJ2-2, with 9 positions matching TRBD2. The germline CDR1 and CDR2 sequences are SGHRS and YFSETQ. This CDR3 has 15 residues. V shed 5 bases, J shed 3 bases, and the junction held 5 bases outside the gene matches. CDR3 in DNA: TGCGCCAGCAGTCGACTAGCGGTAGACACCGGGGAGCTGTTTTTT. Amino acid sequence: CASSRLAVDTGELFF.

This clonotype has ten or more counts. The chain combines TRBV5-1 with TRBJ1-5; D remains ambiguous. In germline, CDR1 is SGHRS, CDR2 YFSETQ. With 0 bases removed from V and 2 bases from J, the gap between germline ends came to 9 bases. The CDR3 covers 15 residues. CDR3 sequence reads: CASSLDGSGNQPQHF. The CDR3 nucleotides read TGCGCCAGCAGCTTGGATGGTAGCGGCAATCAGCCCCAGCATTTT.

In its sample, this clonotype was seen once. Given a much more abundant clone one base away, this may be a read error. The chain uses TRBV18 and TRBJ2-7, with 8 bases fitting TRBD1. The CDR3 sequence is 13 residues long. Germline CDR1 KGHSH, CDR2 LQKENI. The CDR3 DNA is TGTGCCAGCTCACCCCGGGACAGGCGCGAGCCGTACTTC. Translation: CASSPRDRREPYF.

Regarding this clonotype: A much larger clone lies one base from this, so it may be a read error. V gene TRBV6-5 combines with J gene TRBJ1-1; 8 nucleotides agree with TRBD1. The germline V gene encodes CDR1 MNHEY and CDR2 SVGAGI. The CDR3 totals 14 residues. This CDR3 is CVSSSGGGGTEAFF. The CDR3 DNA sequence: TGTGTCAGCAGTTCAGGGGGCGGCGGCACTGAAGCTTTCTTT.

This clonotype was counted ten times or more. The CDR3 is CASSLGPGQTNTGELFF. The DNA of the CDR3 is TGCGCCAGCAGCTTGGGACCGGGACAAACGAACACCGGGGAGCTGTTTTTT. The rearrangement uses TRBV5-1 and TRBJ2-2; the D gene is possibly TRBD1 (6 bases). V was shortened by 0 bases and J by 0 bases, with 12 bases between the two germline ends. The CDR3 is made up of 17 amino acids. The germline CDR1 and CDR2 sequences are SGHRS and YFSETQ.

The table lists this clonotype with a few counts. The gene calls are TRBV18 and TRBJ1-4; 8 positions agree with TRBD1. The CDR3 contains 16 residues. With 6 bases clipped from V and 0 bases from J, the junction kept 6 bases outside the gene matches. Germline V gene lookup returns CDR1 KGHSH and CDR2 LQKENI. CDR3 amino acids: CASSHGQGATNEKLFF. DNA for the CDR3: TGTGCCAGCTCGCACGGACAGGGTGCAACTAATGAAAAACTGTTTTTT.

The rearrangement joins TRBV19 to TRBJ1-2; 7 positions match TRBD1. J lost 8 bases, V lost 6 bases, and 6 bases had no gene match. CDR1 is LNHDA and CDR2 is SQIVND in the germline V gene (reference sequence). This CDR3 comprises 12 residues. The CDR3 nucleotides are TGTGCCAGTAGCACGCAGGGGGGCGGCTACACCTTC. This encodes CASSTQGGGYTF. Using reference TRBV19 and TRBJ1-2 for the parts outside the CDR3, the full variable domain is DGGITQSPKYLFRKEGQNVTLSCEQNLNHDAMYWYRQDPGQGLRLIYYSQIVNDFQKGDIAEGYSVSREKKESFPLTVTSAQKNPTAFYLCASSTQGGGYTFGSGTRLTVV.

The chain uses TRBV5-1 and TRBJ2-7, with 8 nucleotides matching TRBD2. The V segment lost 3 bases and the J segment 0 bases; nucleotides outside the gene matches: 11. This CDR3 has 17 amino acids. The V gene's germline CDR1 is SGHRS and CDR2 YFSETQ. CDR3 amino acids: CASSSPSTSGGSYEQYF. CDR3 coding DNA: TGCGCCAGCAGCTCTCCCTCCACAAGCGGGGGCTCCTACGAGCAGTACTTC.

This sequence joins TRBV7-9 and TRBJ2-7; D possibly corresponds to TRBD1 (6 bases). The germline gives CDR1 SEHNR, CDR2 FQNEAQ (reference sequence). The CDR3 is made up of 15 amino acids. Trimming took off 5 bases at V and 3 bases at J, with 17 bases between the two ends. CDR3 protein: CASSLRGPGVYEQYF. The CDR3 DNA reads TGTGCCAGCAGCCTCCGGGGACCAGGGGTCTACGAGCAGTACTTC.

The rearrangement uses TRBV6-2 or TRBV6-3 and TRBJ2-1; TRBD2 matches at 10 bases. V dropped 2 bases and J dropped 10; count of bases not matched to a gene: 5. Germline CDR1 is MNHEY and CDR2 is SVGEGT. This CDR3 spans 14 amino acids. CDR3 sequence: CASSYERGGWEQFF. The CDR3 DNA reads TGTGCCAGCAGTTACGAGCGGGGGGGGTGGGAGCAGTTCTTC.

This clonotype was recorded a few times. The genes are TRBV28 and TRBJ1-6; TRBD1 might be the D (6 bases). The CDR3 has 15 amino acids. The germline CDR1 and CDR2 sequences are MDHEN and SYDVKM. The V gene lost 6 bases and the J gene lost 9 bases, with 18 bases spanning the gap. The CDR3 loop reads CASSTRGGGISPLHF. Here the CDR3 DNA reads TGTGCCAGCAGCACCCGAGGGGGAGGGATTTCACCCCTCCACTTT. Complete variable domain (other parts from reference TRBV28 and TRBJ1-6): DVKVTQSSRYLVKRTGEKVFLECVQDMDHENMFWYRQDPGLGLRLIYFSYDVKMKEKGDIPEGYSVSREKKERFSLILESASTNQTSMYLCASSTRGGGISPLHFGNGTRLTVT.